Listed below are T cell receptor beta chains from one sample, sequenced in a study of shared clonotypes between healthy human individuals. Only in-frame clones appear in the TCRdb table, and some are missing; sequencing was by immunoSEQ multiplex PCR. The table includes around 2.1 million clones, more than 85% detected once. The specimen was naive CD8+ T cells from PBMCs. All receptors derive from a man younger than 35 in good health. Some clones in this sample may be carry-over from other donors' samples. Both conserved end residues are part of each CDR3. Fields, in order: CDR3 protein, CDR3 DNA, D gene, V gene, J gene. D genes are given only for firm matches.

cdr3_aa: CSVERAFFDGYTF
cdr3_nt: TGCAGCGTTGAGCGGGCCTTCTTTGATGGCTACACCTTC
d_call: .
v_call: TRBV29-1
j_call: TRBJ1-2

cdr3_aa: CASANRDTYEQYF
cdr3_nt: TGTGCCAGCGCTAACAGGGATACCTACGAGCAGTACTTC
d_call: .
v_call: TRBV7-9
j_call: TRBJ2-7

cdr3_aa: CATSRDLSGSWYEQYF
cdr3_nt: TGTGCCACCAGCAGAGATCTAAGCGGGAGTTGGTACGAGCAGTACTTC
d_call: TRBD2
v_call: TRBV15
j_call: TRBJ2-7

cdr3_aa: CAWMGIGRAGAGELFF
cdr3_nt: TGTGCCTGGATGGGCATCGGGAGGGCCGGGGCCGGGGAGCTGTTTTTT
d_call: TRBD2
v_call: TRBV30
j_call: TRBJ2-2

cdr3_aa: CASSLVSEYYGYTF
cdr3_nt: TGTGCCAGCAGCTTAGTGTCAGAGTACTATGGCTACACCTTC
d_call: .
v_call: TRBV7-9
j_call: TRBJ1-2

cdr3_aa: CASRGRETNYNEQFF
cdr3_nt: TGTGCCAGCAGGGGGAGGGAGACCAACTACAATGAGCAGTTCTTC
d_call: TRBD2
v_call: TRBV25-1
j_call: TRBJ2-1

cdr3_aa: CASSQIVGRSSYNEQFF
cdr3_nt: TGTGCCAGCAGCCAGATCGTGGGGAGAAGCTCCTACAATGAGCAGTTCTTC
d_call: .
v_call: TRBV6-4
j_call: TRBJ2-1

cdr3_aa: CASKYSRADMNTEAFF
cdr3_nt: TGTGCCAGCAAATACTCCCGGGCCGACATGAACACTGAAGCTTTCTTT
d_call: .
v_call: TRBV6-5
j_call: TRBJ1-1

cdr3_aa: CASSQDGTGAHPSTF
cdr3_nt: TGCGCCAGCAGCCAAGATGGTACAGGGGCTCACCCTAGCACCTTC
d_call: TRBD1
v_call: TRBV4-3
j_call: TRBJ1-2

cdr3_aa: CASSSRKVQDSTLWGYTF
cdr3_nt: TGTGCCAGCAGCTCGAGGAAGGTACAGGACAGTACCCTCTGGGGCTACACCTTC
d_call: .
v_call: TRBV11-2
j_call: TRBJ1-2

cdr3_aa: CASRDSGRVYNEQFF
cdr3_nt: TGTGCCAGTAGGGATAGCGGGAGAGTCTACAATGAGCAGTTCTTC
d_call: TRBD2
v_call: TRBV19
j_call: TRBJ2-1

cdr3_aa: CASRNSGYSTDTQYF
cdr3_nt: TGCGCCAGCAGGAACAGCGGATATAGCACAGATACGCAGTATTTT
d_call: .
v_call: TRBV10-2
j_call: TRBJ2-3

cdr3_aa: CASSQAGGTGKETQYF
cdr3_nt: TGTGCCAGCAGCCAAGCGGGTGGGACAGGGAAAGAGACCCAGTACTTC
d_call: TRBD1
v_call: TRBV4-2
j_call: TRBJ2-5

cdr3_aa: CASSLSDRVGGNEQFF
cdr3_nt: TGTGCCAGCAGTTTATCCGACAGGGTAGGAGGCAATGAGCAGTTCTTC
d_call: TRBD1
v_call: TRBV27
j_call: TRBJ2-1

cdr3_aa: CASSPTSGRAREQFF
cdr3_nt: TGTGCCAGCAGTCCAACTAGCGGGAGGGCTCGTGAGCAGTTCTTC
d_call: TRBD2
v_call: TRBV6-5
j_call: TRBJ2-1